A single sample is the source of the 10 T cell receptor beta chains below, sequenced in a study of shared clonotypes between healthy human individuals. The method was immunoSEQ multiplex PCR; TCRdb's version includes in-frame clones alone and lacks a portion of them. Found here are some 2,100,000 clones, under 97% of them singletons; the top ten hold over 0.1%. Sample: naive CD4+ T cells sorted from blood. The subset: CD45RA+ positively selected. These receptors were obtained from a man aged 18 to 29 in good health.

This sequence joins TRBV7-2 and TRBJ1-2; D unclear. This CDR3 region has 15 residues. Germline-derived CDR1 and CDR2 are SGHTA and FQGNSA. The germline V and J ends were trimmed by 1 base and 0 bases, with 9 bases remaining between them. The CDR3 reads CASSLVAVANYGYTF. The CDR3 bases are TGTGCCAGCAGCTTAGTGGCAGTTGCTAACTATGGCTACACCTTC.

This clone was picked up a small number of times. The rearrangement joins TRBV4-1 to TRBJ1-3, with a tentative D call TRBD1 (6 bases). This CDR3 comprises 15 residues. V was trimmed by 6 bases and J by 4 bases, leaving 16 bases between them. Germline CDR1 is MGHRA and CDR2 is YSYEKL. The CDR3 loop reads CASRRDRPAGNTIYF. The CDR3 DNA reads TGCGCCAGCAGGCGAGACAGGCCCGCCGGAAACACCATATATTTT.

The V call is TRBV15, the J call TRBJ2-7, with D maybe TRBD1 (5 bases). The V end lost 6 bases, the J end lost 2 bases, and 11 bases lay between the germline ends. CDR1 LNHNV and CDR2 YYDKDF come from the germline V gene (reference sequence). The CDR3 loop spans 13 amino acids. In DNA form, the CDR3 reads TGTGCCACCAGGTTCACAGGCGCCTACGAGCAGTACTTC. Translated: CATRFTGAYEQYF.

This chain links TRBV19 with TRBJ2-7, with 8 bases matching TRBD2. V lost 5 bases to trimming and J lost 0 bases; unmatched junction nucleotides: 9. This CDR3 has 16 amino acids. Germline assignment: CDR1 LNHDA and CDR2 SQIVND (reference sequence). CDR3 protein: CASSSVAGPSSYEQYF. The CDR3 region has the DNA TGTGCCAGTAGTTCGGTAGCGGGACCTAGCTCCTACGAGCAGTACTTC.

The chain uses TRBV6-6 and TRBJ2-2; 14 positions agree with TRBD2. Trimming cost V 11 bases and J 6 bases; bases outside gene matches: 5. Germline V lookup: CDR1 MNHNY, CDR2 SVGAGI (reference sequence). The CDR3 totals 14 residues. The CDR3 spells CALGTSGSAGELFF. The CDR3 DNA reads as TGTGCCCTAGGGACTAGCGGGAGTGCCGGGGAGCTGTTTTTT.

The chain links TRBV6-5 to TRBJ2-7, with 9 bases identical to TRBD1. Germline CDR1 MNHEY, CDR2 SVGAGI. The CDR3 covers 14 residues. V was clipped by 6 bases and J by 5 bases; unmatched bases: 8. Here the CDR3 DNA reads TGTGCCAGCAGCCGGACAGGGGCGCAGGACGAGCAGTACTTC. This sequence encodes CASSRTGAQDEQYF.

The V gene is TRBV4-1, the J gene TRBJ2-5; D is ambiguous. Trimming cost V 0 bases and J 2 bases, with 13 bases left between them. Germline-derived CDR1 and CDR2 are MGHRA and YSYEKL. The CDR3 is 16 amino acids. The CDR3 DNA sequence: TGCGCCAGCAGCCAAGACCCATTCGGCAGGCAAGAGACCCAGTACTTC. Translated, it gives CASSQDPFGRQETQYF.

J is TRBJ2-7 and V is TRBV7-2; D might be TRBD1 (6 bases). The germline CDR1 and CDR2 sequences are SGHTA and FQGNSA. Trimming stripped 0 bases from V and 4 bases from J, with 13 bases between. The CDR3 has 15 residues. The chain's CDR3 is CASSLAGTIWYEQYF. DNA of the CDR3: TGTGCCAGCAGCTTAGCAGGGACAATTTGGTACGAGCAGTACTTC. Full variable domain (rest looked up from reference TRBV7-2 and TRBJ2-7): GAGVSQSPSNKVTEKGKDVELRCDPISGHTALYWYRQSLGQGLEFLIYFQGNSAPDKSGLPSDRFSAERTGGSVSTLTIQRTQQEDSAVYLCASSLAGTIWYEQYFGPGTRLTVT.

V gene TRBV4-1 combines with J gene TRBJ1-2, with TRBD1 identical over 7 bases. V trimming: 2 bases; J trimming: 6 bases; junction bases outside the gene matches: 12. The germline CDR1 and CDR2 sequences are MGHRA and YSYEKL. CDR3 length equals 16 residues. CDR3 amino acids: CASSQLGQAVGDGYTF. The CDR3 DNA sequence: TGCGCCAGCAGCCAATTAGGACAGGCGGTGGGAGATGGCTACACCTTC.

The chain recombines TRBV4-1 with TRBJ1-4; D is perhaps TRBD1 (5 bases). The CDR3 extends over 18 amino acids. Germline assignment: CDR1 MGHRA and CDR2 YSYEKL. V shed 4 bases and J shed 4 bases, with 22 bases lying between them. The CDR3 spells CASSLQALEQVRNEKLFF. The CDR3 coding sequence is TGCGCCAGCAGCCTCCAGGCATTGGAACAGGTCCGTAATGAAAAACTGTTTTTT.